The clone carrying this TCR beta chain was seen ten or more times. Its cognate antigen is unknown. The TCRbeta library was prepared with unique molecular identifiers. TCRdb passed the PCR reads through MiXCR, listing each CDR3 protein once. Here the sample spans about 640,000 distinct CDR3 sequences, 10% to 15% being singletons. This sample is drawn from a study of T-cell reconstitution after alpha-beta-depleted transplantation in children. General observations from the study: At the one-year point after transplant, T-cell counts and TCRbeta diversity were found to come mostly from T cells that had been newly produced. The study traced high day-60 TCRbeta diversity in some patients to surviving recipient T cells and thymic progenitors. By about two months after transplant, alpha-beta T cells reportedly arose from several hundred graft clones that had expanded.

The clonotype was recovered from a male patient aged 10 to 17 who had a stem cell transplant for acute myeloid leukemia, so the T cells may come from the graft donor. Sample: PBMCs, mostly from graft donor cells, taken 360 days after TCRalphabeta/CD19-depleted stem cell transplant.

The CDR3 region is CASSGTANSNQPQHF. The CDR3 nucleotides read TGTGCCAGCAGTGGGACAGCTAATAGCAATCAGCCCCAGCATTTT. The J gene is TRBJ1-5, the V gene TRBV12-3 or TRBV12-4; 7 positions match TRBD1. J lost 0 bases, V lost 5 bases, and 4 bases had no gene match. CDR3 length equals 15 residues.